This entry lists 21 T cell receptor beta chains sequenced from one sample in a study of shared clonotypes between healthy human individuals. Clones were sequenced by immunoSEQ multiplex PCR, and TCRdb holds only the in-frame ones, with some missing. The table lists millions of clones, around nine tenths of them singletons. The sequenced material came from naive CD4+ T cells sorted from blood. This sample's subset: CD45RA+ positively selected. The receptors derive from a man younger than 30 in good health.

This rearrangement joins TRBV30 to TRBJ2-2, with TRBD2 identical over 15 bases. This CDR3 is 18 amino acids long. Trimming at V came to 3 bases and at J to 4 bases, leaving 9 bases not matched to a gene. CDR1 is GTSNPN and CDR2 is SVGIG in the germline V gene (reference sequence). In DNA form, the CDR3 reads TGTGCCTGGAGACCTCCTGGACTAGCGGGAGGGAGCACCGGGGAGCTGTTTTTT. This codes for CAWRPPGLAGGSTGELFF.

J is TRBJ2-2 and V is TRBV7-6; maybe TRBD1 (5 bases). CDR1 is SGHVS and CDR2 is FNYEAQ in the germline V gene. Trimming took off 5 bases at V and 1 base at J, with 8 bases between the two ends. This CDR3 spans 14 amino acids. The CDR3 DNA reads TGTGCCAGCAGCGGACAAAGGAACACCGGGGAGCTGTTTTTT. It encodes CASSGQRNTGELFF.

V gene TRBV5-6 combines with J gene TRBJ2-2; possible D gene TRBD2, 5 bases. This CDR3 is built from 17 residues. V was pared by 0 bases and J by 1 base, with 13 bases between. The germline CDR1 and CDR2 sequences are SGHDT and YYEEEE. CDR3 sequence reads: CASSLAGWTGNTGELFF. In DNA, the CDR3 is TGTGCCAGCAGCTTGGCGGGGTGGACTGGGAACACCGGGGAGCTGTTTTTT.

The rearrangement links TRBV7-2 to TRBJ1-6, with unresolved D. The ends were cut back, 4 bases at V and 7 bases at J, with 17 bases in the middle. Germline CDR1 reads SGHTA; CDR2 reads FQGNSA. CDR3 size: 16 residues. CDR3 protein: CASSSDPRALNSPLHF. The CDR3 nucleotides are TGTGCCAGCAGCTCGGACCCCAGAGCCCTCAATTCACCCCTCCACTTT.

This sequence joins TRBV30 and TRBJ1-1, with TRBD1 identical over 7 bases. V was clipped by 4 bases and J by 0 bases; unmatched bases: 14. The germline V gene encodes CDR1 GTSNPN and CDR2 SVGIG (reference sequence). There are 17 residues in the CDR3. Here the CDR3 reads CAWNFGDSLNMNTEAFF. DNA of the CDR3: TGTGCCTGGAACTTCGGGGACAGCCTCAATATGAACACTGAAGCTTTCTTT.

Note on this clone: One end of the junction fails to match germline, which may point to a read error. The gene calls are TRBV7-9 and TRBJ1-6; weak D call: TRBD1 (6 bases). The CDR3 has 14 amino acids. CDR1 SEHNR and CDR2 FQNEAQ come from the germline V gene (reference sequence). Here the CDR3 DNA reads TGTGCCAGCAGCACAGGGCGTCCGGATTCACCCCCCCACTTT. It codes for CASSTGRPDSPPHF.

The table lists this clone with a few counts. The gene calls are TRBV9 and TRBJ1-4; D remains unclear. Germline CDR1 SGDLS, CDR2 YYNGEE. Trimming cost V 0 bases and J 7 bases, with 22 bases left between them. The CDR3 sequence is 18 residues long. This chain's CDR3 is CASSVGHSDARRGEKLFF. The CDR3 DNA follows: TGTGCCAGCAGCGTAGGTCACTCGGACGCCCGGCGGGGTGAAAAACTGTTTTTT. Drawing the rest from reference TRBV9 and TRBJ1-4, the complete variable domain is DSGVTQTPKHLITATGQRVTLRCSPRSGDLSVYWYQQSLDQGLQFLIQYYNGEERAKGNILERFSAQQFPDLHSELNLSSLELGDSALYFCASSVGHSDARRGEKLFFGSGTQLSVL.

This clone was seen a handful of times. The genes are TRBV7-9 and TRBJ1-1; TRBD1 is a possible D gene (5 bases). Per the germline V gene, CDR1 is SEHNR and CDR2 is FQNEAQ (reference sequence). With 8 bases removed from V and 4 bases from J, the gap between germline ends came to 14 bases. This CDR3 is built from 13 residues. CDR3 loop: CASGHSGSTEAFF. CDR3 coding DNA: TGTGCCAGCGGACACAGCGGGAGCACTGAAGCTTTCTTT. Full variable domain (rest looked up from reference TRBV7-9 and TRBJ1-1): DTGVSQNPRHKITKRGQNVTFRCDPISEHNRLYWYRQTLGQGPEFLTYFQNEAQLEKSRLLSDRFSAERPKGSFSTLEIQRTEQGDSAMYLCASGHSGSTEAFFGQGTRLTVV.

The V gene is TRBV18, the J gene TRBJ2-3; D unresolved. The germline V gene encodes CDR1 KGHSH and CDR2 LQKENI. Trimming shortened V by 2 bases and J by 0 bases, and 9 bases separated the two germline ends. CDR3 length: 15 amino acids. The CDR3, as DNA: TGTGCCAGCTCACCAGACGGATCTAGCACAGATACGCAGTATTTT. Its protein is CASSPDGSSTDTQYF.

The chain links TRBV6-5 to TRBJ2-7; D is undetermined. Trimming shortened V by 5 bases and J by 3 bases, and 17 bases separated the two germline ends. CDR1 and CDR2 from the germline V gene are MNHEY and SVGAGI. The CDR3 totals 15 residues. CDR3 protein: CASSPEFARYYEQYF. The CDR3 coding sequence is TGTGCCAGCAGTCCAGAGTTTGCTAGGTACTACGAGCAGTACTTC.

V usage is TRBV30 and J usage is TRBJ2-7; D possibly uses TRBD1 or TRBD2 (5 bases each). The CDR3 is made up of 13 amino acids. Trimming took 3 bases from V and 3 from J, leaving 12 bases between them. Germline V CDR1 and CDR2: GTSNPN, SVGIG (reference sequence). The CDR3 nucleotides are TGTGCCTGGAGAAAAGACAGCGGCTACGAGCAGTACTTC. It codes for CAWRKDSGYEQYF.

The gene calls are TRBV2 and TRBJ2-7; D possibly corresponds to TRBD2 (6 bases). Trimming cost V 6 bases and J 6 bases, with 21 bases left between them. The CDR3 runs 15 residues. Per the germline V gene, CDR1 is SNHLY and CDR2 is FYNNEI. The CDR3 here is CASRDLKGLWGEQYF. The CDR3 DNA reads as TGTGCCAGCAGAGACCTGAAGGGACTGTGGGGCGAGCAGTACTTC.

The chain uses TRBV5-4 and TRBJ2-1, with no clear D. The germline V and J ends were trimmed by 0 bases and 1 base, with 8 bases remaining between them. The CDR3 sequence is 15 residues long. Germline CDR1 and CDR2: SGHNT and YYREEE (reference sequence). This CDR3 is CASSLAKRSYNEQFF. CDR3 sequence (DNA): TGTGCCAGCAGCTTGGCGAAACGATCCTACAATGAGCAGTTCTTC.

The chain carries TRBV11-2 and TRBJ2-7; D unresolved. There are 14 residues in the CDR3. Trimming removed 5 bases from V and 1 base from J, with 12 bases in between. Per the germline V gene, CDR1 is SGHAT and CDR2 is FQNNGV. The CDR3 sequence is CASSPMSGSYEQYF. The CDR3 DNA reads as TGTGCCAGCAGCCCTATGTCCGGATCCTACGAGCAGTACTTC.

The chain combines TRBV28 with TRBJ2-7; a weak D match, TRBD2 (5 bases). The CDR3 spans 13 residues. V was shortened by 10 bases and J by 0 bases, with 13 bases between the two germline ends. Germline CDR1 and CDR2: MDHEN and SYDVKM. DNA for the CDR3: TGTGCCACCACCTCGGGAAACTCCTACGAGCAGTACTTC. Translation gives CATTSGNSYEQYF. The entire variable domain, with the rest obtained from reference TRBV28 and TRBJ2-7, is as follows: DVKVTQSSRYLVKRTGEKVFLECVQDMDHENMFWYRQDPGLGLRLIYFSYDVKMKEKGDIPEGYSVSREKKERFSLILESASTNQTSMYLCATTSGNSYEQYFGPGTRLTVT.

This clone occurred once. The gene calls are TRBV7-2 and TRBJ2-3, with D uncertain. The CDR3 is 15 amino acids. V gave up 5 bases and J gave up 0 bases, with 12 bases separating them. Germline assignment: CDR1 SGHTA and CDR2 FQGNSA. In DNA, the CDR3 is TGTGCCAGCAGCCTCCAGGTAGGCAGCACAGATACGCAGTATTTT. Translation gives CASSLQVGSTDTQYF.

The V call is TRBV7-8, the J call TRBJ1-5; D is unclear. Germline V gene data show CDR1 as SGHVS and CDR2 as FQNEAQ. There are 16 residues in the CDR3. V gave up 1 base and J gave up 1 base, with 11 bases separating them. As DNA, the CDR3 is TGTGCCAGCAGCTTAGTGTCCGCAGGAAGCAATCAGCCCCAGCATTTT. It yields the protein CASSLVSAGSNQPQHF.

The J gene is TRBJ2-3, the V gene TRBV7-6, with 10 bases lining up with TRBD2. The CDR3 has 15 amino acids. V trimming: 4 bases; J trimming: 5 bases; junction bases outside the gene matches: 6. The germline V gene has CDR1 SGHVS and CDR2 FNYEAQ. CDR3 nucleotide sequence: TGTGCCAGCAGCTCTAGCGGGAGTGGAGGAGATACGCAGTATTTT. It is translated as CASSSSGSGGDTQYF. Drawing the rest from reference TRBV7-6 and TRBJ2-3, the complete variable domain is GAGVSQSPRYKVTKRGQDVALRCDPISGHVSLYWYRQALGQGPEFLTYFNYEAQQDKSGLPNDRFSAERPEGSISTLTIQRTEQRDSAMYRCASSSSGSGGDTQYFGPGTRLTVL.

This sequence joins TRBV10-3 and TRBJ1-2; D is possibly TRBD1 (6 bases). Germline lookup yields CDR1 ENHRY and CDR2 SYGVKD. Trimming took 11 bases from V and 8 from J, leaving 15 bases between them. The CDR3 covers 11 residues. The CDR3 here is CALSRGDGYTF. CDR3 nucleotide sequence: TGTGCCTTATCCAGGGGTGACGGCTACACCTTC.

The V and J genes are TRBV5-6 and TRBJ1-2; 11 bases are a match to TRBD1. CDR3 size: 17 residues. CDR1 and CDR2 from the germline V gene are SGHDT and YYEEEE. V lost 4 bases to trimming and J lost 2 bases; unmatched junction nucleotides: 10. CDR3 DNA sequence: TGTGCCAGCAGCCCCCGGGACAGGGGGGGAATCAACTATGGCTACACCTTC. It specifies CASSPRDRGGINYGYTF.

The chain has TRBV27 and TRBJ1-1; TRBD1 matches 7 bases. This CDR3 has 12 residues. Germline CDR1 is MNHEY and CDR2 is SMNVEV (reference sequence). V shed 4 bases and J 8 bases; nucleotides not matched to a gene: 4. The CDR3, as DNA: TGTGCCAGCAGTTCCCGACAGGGAGAAGCTTTCTTT. Protein sequence: CASSSRQGEAFF.